One and the same sample provided the 2 T cell receptor beta chains below, sequenced in a study of blood T cell repertoires in COVID-19. Clones were read by immunoSEQ multiplex PCR, and TCRdb kept only the in-frame ones, dropping some. The table lists 350,000 to 400,000 clones, 75% to 90% of them singletons. The material sequenced was PBMCs or T cells enriched from blood (not recorded which). The receptors come from a man aged 18 to 35 who had recovered from COVID-19.

The rearrangement links TRBV29-1 to TRBJ1-2, with 10 nucleotides matching TRBD1. J gave up 7 bases and V 0 bases, and 8 bases lay outside the gene matches. Germline loops: CDR1 SQVTM, CDR2 ANQGSEA. This CDR3 comprises 15 residues. The CDR3 protein is CSVEDIRQGAVGYTF. The CDR3 region has the DNA TGCAGCGTTGAAGATATTCGACAGGGGGCGGTTGGCTACACCTTC.

In DNA, the CDR3 is TGTGCCAGCAGCCGCGGGTCCAGCAACCTCTACGAGCAGTACTTC. This gives the protein CASSRGSSNLYEQYF. The chain couples TRBV6-5 to TRBJ2-7; TRBD2 is a possible D gene (5 bases). The CDR3 sequence is 15 residues long. The V gene's germline CDR1 is MNHEY and CDR2 SVGAGI. Trimming removed 6 bases from V and 3 bases from J, with 18 bases in between.